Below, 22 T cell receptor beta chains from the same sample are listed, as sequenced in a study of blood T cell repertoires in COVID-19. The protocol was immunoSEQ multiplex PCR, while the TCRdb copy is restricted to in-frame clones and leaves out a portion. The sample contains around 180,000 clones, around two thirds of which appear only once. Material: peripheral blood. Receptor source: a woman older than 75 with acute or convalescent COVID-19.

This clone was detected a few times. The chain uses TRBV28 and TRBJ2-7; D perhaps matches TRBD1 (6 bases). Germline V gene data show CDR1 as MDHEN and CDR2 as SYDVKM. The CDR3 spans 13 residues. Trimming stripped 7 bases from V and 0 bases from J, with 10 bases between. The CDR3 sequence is CASTRGSSYEQYF. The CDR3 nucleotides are TGTGCCAGCACCAGGGGAAGCTCCTACGAGCAGTACTTC.

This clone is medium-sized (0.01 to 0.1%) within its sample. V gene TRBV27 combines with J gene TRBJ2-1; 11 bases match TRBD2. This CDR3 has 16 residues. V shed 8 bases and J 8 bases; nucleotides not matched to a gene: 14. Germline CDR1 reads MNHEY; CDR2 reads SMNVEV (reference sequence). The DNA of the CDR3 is TGTGCCAGCCAAGGACTAGCGGGCATACGTACCGATGAGCAGTTCTTC. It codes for CASQGLAGIRTDEQFF.

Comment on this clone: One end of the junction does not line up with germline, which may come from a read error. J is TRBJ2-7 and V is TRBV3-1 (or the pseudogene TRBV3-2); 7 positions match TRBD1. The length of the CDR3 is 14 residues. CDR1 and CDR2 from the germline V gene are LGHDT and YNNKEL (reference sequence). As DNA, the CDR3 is TGTGCCAGCACCCAAGCTCCAGGGGGCTACGAGCAGTACTTC. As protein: CASTQAPGGYEQYF.

The CDR3, as DNA: TGTGCCAGCAGCTTGGCCGGTCCCAATCAGCCCCAGCATTTT. Translated, it gives CASSLAGPNQPQHF. V usage is TRBV5-6 and J usage is TRBJ1-5; no clear D gene. Trimming shortened V by 0 bases and J by 3 bases, and 7 bases separated the two germline ends. The CDR3 runs to 14 residues. Germline V gene data show CDR1 as SGHDT and CDR2 as YYEEEE.

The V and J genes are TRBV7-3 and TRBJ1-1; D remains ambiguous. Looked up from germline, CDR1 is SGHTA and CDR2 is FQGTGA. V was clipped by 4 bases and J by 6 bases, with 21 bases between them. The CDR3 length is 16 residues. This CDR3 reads CASSSRPQQLGAEAFF. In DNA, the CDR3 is TGTGCCAGCAGCTCACGACCACAGCAACTAGGAGCTGAAGCTTTCTTT. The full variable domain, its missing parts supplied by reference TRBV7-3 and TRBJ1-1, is GAGVSQTPSNKVTEKGKYVELRCDPISGHTALYWYRQSLGQGPEFLIYFQGTGAADDSGLPNDRFFAVRPEGSVSTLKIQRTERGDSAVYLCASSSRPQQLGAEAFFGQGTRLTVV.

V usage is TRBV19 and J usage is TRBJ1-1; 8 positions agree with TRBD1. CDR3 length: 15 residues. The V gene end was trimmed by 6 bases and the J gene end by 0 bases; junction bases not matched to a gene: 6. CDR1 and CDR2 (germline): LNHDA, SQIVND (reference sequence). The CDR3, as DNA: TGTGCCAGTAGCAAAGACAGGGGATTGAACACTGAAGCTTTCTTT. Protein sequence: CASSKDRGLNTEAFF.

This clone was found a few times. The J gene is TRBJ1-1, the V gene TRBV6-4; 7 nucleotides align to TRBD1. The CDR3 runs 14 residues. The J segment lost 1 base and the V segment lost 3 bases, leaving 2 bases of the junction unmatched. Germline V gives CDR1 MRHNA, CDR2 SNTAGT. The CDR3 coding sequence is TGTGCCAGCAGTGAGCAGGGGGGGAACACTGAAGCTTTCTTT. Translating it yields CASSEQGGNTEAFF.

CDR3 bases: TGTGCCATCAGTGAGTCGGGACAGGGGGCGGCGAACACCGGGGAGCTGTTTTTT. Translating gives CAISESGQGAANTGELFF. This chain links TRBV10-3 with TRBJ2-2; 12 nucleotides agree with TRBD1. Germline CDR1 and CDR2: ENHRY and SYGVKD. The CDR3 sequence is 18 residues long. Trimming removed 0 bases from V and 0 bases from J; junction bases left unmatched: 2.

The CDR3 reads CASRRQGGWADTQYF. In DNA form, the CDR3 reads TGTGCCAGCAGGAGACAGGGCGGGTGGGCAGATACGCAGTATTTT. V gene TRBV6-5 combines with J gene TRBJ2-3; 7 bases are a match to TRBD1. The germline V gene encodes CDR1 MNHEY and CDR2 SVGAGI. The CDR3 length is 15 residues. The junction had 10 bases not matched to a gene; V was cut back by 6 bases and J by 4 bases.

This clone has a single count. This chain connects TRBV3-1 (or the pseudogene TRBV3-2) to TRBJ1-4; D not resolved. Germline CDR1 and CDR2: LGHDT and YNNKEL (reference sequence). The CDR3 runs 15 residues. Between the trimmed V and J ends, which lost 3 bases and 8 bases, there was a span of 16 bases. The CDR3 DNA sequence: TGTGCCAGCAGCCACAGAGCCTCACACGGGGAAAAACTGTTTTTT. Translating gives CASSHRASHGEKLFF.

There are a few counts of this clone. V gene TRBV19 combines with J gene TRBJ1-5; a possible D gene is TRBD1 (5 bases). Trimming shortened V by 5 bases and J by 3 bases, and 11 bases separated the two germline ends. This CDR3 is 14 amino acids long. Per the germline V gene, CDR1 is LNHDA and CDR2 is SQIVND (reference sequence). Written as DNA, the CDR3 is TGTGCCAGTAGTTATGACAGCTACAATCAGCCCCAGCATTTT. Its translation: CASSYDSYNQPQHF.

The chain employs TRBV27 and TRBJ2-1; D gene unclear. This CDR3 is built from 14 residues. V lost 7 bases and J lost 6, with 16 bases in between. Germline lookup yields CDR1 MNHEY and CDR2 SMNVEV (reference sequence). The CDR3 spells CASKRSLGGNEQFF. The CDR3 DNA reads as TGTGCCAGCAAGAGGTCTTTAGGTGGCAATGAGCAGTTCTTC.

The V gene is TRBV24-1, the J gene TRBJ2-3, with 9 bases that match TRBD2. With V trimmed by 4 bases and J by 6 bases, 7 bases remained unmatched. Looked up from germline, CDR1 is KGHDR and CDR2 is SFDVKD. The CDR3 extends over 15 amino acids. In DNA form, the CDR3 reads TGTGCCACCAGTGAGGGTGCGGGAGGGGTGGATACGCAGTATTTT. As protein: CATSEGAGGVDTQYF.

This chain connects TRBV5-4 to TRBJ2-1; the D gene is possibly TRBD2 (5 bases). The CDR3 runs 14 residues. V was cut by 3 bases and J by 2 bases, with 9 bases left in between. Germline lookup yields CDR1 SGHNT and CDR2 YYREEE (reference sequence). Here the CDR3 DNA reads TGTGCCAGCAGCTGGACTGGGCCCTACAATGAGCAGTTCTTC. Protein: CASSWTGPYNEQFF.

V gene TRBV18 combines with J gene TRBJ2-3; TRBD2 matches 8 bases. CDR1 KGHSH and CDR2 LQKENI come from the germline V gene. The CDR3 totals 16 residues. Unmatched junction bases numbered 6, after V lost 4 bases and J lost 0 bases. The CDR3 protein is CASSQLLAVSTDTQYF. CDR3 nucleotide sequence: TGTGCCAGCTCACAGCTACTAGCGGTTAGCACAGATACGCAGTATTTT.

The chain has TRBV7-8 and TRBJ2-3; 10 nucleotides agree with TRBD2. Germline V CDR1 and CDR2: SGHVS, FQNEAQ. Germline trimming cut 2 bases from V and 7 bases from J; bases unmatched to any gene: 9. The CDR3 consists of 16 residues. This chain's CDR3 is CASSLRTSGFQNTQYF. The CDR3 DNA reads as TGTGCCAGCAGCTTACGGACTAGCGGCTTCCAAAATACGCAGTATTTT.

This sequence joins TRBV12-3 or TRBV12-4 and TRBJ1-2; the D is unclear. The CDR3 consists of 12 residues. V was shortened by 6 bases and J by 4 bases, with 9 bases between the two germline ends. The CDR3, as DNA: TGTGCCAGCAGCCCCGACACCTATGGCTACACCTTC. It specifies CASSPDTYGYTF.

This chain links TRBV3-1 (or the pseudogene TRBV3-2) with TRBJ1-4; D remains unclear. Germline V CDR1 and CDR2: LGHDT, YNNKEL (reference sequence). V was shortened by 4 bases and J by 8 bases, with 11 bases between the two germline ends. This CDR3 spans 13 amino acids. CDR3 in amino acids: CASSLGVGEKLFF. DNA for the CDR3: TGTGCCAGCAGCCTGGGAGTTGGGGAAAAACTGTTTTTT.

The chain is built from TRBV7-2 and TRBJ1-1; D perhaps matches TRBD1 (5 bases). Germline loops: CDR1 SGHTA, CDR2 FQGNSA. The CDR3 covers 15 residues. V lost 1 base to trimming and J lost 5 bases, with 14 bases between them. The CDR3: CASSLGGLRGTEAFF. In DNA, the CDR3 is TGTGCCAGCAGCTTAGGGGGTCTACGGGGGACTGAAGCTTTCTTT. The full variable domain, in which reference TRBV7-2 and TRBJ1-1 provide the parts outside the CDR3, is GAGVSQSPSNKVTEKGKDVELRCDPISGHTALYWYRQSLGQGLEFLIYFQGNSAPDKSGLPSDRFSAERTGGSVSTLTIQRTQQEDSAVYLCASSLGGLRGTEAFFGQGTRLTVV.

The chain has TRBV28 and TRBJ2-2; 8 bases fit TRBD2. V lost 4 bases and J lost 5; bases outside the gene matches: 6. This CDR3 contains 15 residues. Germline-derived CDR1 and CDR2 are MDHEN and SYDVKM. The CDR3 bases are TGTGCCAGCAGTTATCTAACGGGGGGGACCGGGGAGCTGTTTTTT. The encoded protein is CASSYLTGGTGELFF. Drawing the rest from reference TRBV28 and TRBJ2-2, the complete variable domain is DVKVTQSSRYLVKRTGEKVFLECVQDMDHENMFWYRQDPGLGLRLIYFSYDVKMKEKGDIPEGYSVSREKKERFSLILESASTNQTSMYLCASSYLTGGTGELFFGEGSRLTVL.

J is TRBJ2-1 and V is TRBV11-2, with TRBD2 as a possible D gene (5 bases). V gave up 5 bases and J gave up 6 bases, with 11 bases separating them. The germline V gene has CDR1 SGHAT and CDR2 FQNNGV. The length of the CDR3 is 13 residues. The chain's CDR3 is CASSRLLGNEQFF. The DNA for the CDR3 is TGTGCCAGCAGCCGCCTACTAGGCAATGAGCAGTTCTTC. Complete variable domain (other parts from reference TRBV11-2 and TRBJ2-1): EAGVAQSPRYKIIEKRQSVAFWCNPISGHATLYWYQQILGQGPKLLIQFQNNGVVDDSQLPKDRFSAERLKGVDSTLKIQPAKLEDSAVYLCASSRLLGNEQFFGPGTRLTVL.

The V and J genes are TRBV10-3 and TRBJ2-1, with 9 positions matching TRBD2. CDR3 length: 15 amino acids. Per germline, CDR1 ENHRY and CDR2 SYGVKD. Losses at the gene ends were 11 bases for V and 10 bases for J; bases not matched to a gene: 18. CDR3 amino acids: CAATTSGGWEGEQFF. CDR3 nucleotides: TGTGCCGCGACGACTAGCGGAGGGTGGGAGGGCGAGCAGTTCTTC.